The 32 T cell receptor beta chains presented below share a single source sample, sequenced in a study of T cell responses to AZD1222 COVID-19 vaccine. TCRdb keeps only in-frame clones here, not all; method: immunoSEQ multiplex PCR. The data hold 180,000 or so clones, with around 95% observed a single time. The sequences come from peripheral blood, collected on day 0 of AZD1222 vaccination. These TCRs come from an adult in good health.

This chain uses TRBV28 with TRBJ2-4; D remains unclear. The germline V and J ends were trimmed by 4 bases and 0 bases, with 7 bases remaining between them. The CDR3 sequence is 14 residues long. CDR1 is MDHEN and CDR2 is SYDVKM in the germline V gene. CDR3 sequence (DNA): TGTGCCAGCAGTTCCAGCCTAGCCAAAAACATTCAGTACTTC. Translation gives CASSSSLAKNIQYF. Full variable domain (remainder filled in from reference TRBV28 and TRBJ2-4): DVKVTQSSRYLVKRTGEKVFLECVQDMDHENMFWYRQDPGLGLRLIYFSYDVKMKEKGDIPEGYSVSREKKERFSLILESASTNQTSMYLCASSSSLAKNIQYFGAGTRLSVL.

The chain couples TRBV11-3 to TRBJ2-2; 11 bases fit TRBD1. The trim removed 8 bases at V and 6 bases at J, leaving 8 bases unmatched. The length of the CDR3 is 15 residues. CDR1 is SGHNT and CDR2 is YENEEA in the germline V gene. The CDR3 coding sequence is TGTGCCAGCGAGAGGGGACAGGGGGAATCCGGGGAGCTGTTTTTT. It translates to CASERGQGESGELFF.

This chain joins TRBV29-1 and TRBJ2-6; D gene uncertain. Trimming stripped 5 bases from V and 0 bases from J, with 14 bases between. This CDR3 is 16 amino acids long. Germline V gene lookup returns CDR1 SQVTM and CDR2 ANQGSEA. The CDR3 nucleotides are TGCAGCGTTTCACGACGGCTTCCCTCTGGGGCCAACGTCCTGACTTTC. Translation gives CSVSRRLPSGANVLTF.

The chain links TRBV5-5 to TRBJ1-2, with D unresolved. Trimming took off 0 bases at V and 4 bases at J, with 7 bases between the two ends. The CDR3 is made up of 13 amino acids. Germline CDR1 SGHKS, CDR2 YYEKEE (reference sequence). CDR3 sequence reads: CASSLEDVYGYTF. CDR3 in DNA: TGTGCCAGCAGCTTGGAAGATGTCTATGGCTACACCTTC.

The chain couples TRBV2 to TRBJ2-7, with D unresolved. The germline V gene has CDR1 SNHLY and CDR2 FYNNEI. The CDR3 spans 14 residues. V lost 7 bases and J lost 1, with 14 bases in between. The CDR3 nucleotides are TGTGCCAGCACTCCCGACGCGTTGTCCTACGAGCAGTACTTC. This codes for CASTPDALSYEQYF.

This chain connects TRBV6-5 to TRBJ1-1, with D possibly matching TRBD1 (6 bases). Germline CDR1 MNHEY, CDR2 SVGAGI. V was pared by 9 bases and J by 4 bases, with 15 bases between. The CDR3 sequence is 13 residues long. For the CDR3, the DNA is TGTGCCAGTAAACCAGGGGTTTCCACTGAAGCTTTCTTT. Amino acids: CASKPGVSTEAFF.

The chain joins TRBV19 to TRBJ2-2; either TRBD1 or TRBD2 may fit D (5 bases each). The germline V gene has CDR1 LNHDA and CDR2 SQIVND (reference sequence). CDR3 length: 15 amino acids. V dropped 10 bases and J dropped 0 bases, with 15 bases sitting between them. The CDR3 DNA is TGTGCCACCAACCCCGGGACGGCGAACACCGGGGAGCTGTTTTTT. Amino acids: CATNPGTANTGELFF. Together with reference TRBV19 and TRBJ2-2, the CDR3 gives the full variable domain: DGGITQSPKYLFRKEGQNVTLSCEQNLNHDAMYWYRQDPGQGLRLIYYSQIVNDFQKGDIAEGYSVSREKKESFPLTVTSAQKNPTAFYLCATNPGTANTGELFFGEGSRLTVL.

This chain links TRBV3-1 (or the pseudogene TRBV3-2) with TRBJ2-6; D could derive from TRBD1 or TRBD2 (6 bases each). CDR1 and CDR2 from the germline V gene are LGHDT and YNNKEL (reference sequence). V shed 1 base and J shed 4 bases, with 11 bases lying between them. The CDR3 consists of 16 residues. CDR3 DNA: TGTGCCAGCAGCCAAGCGGGGGCTACCGGGGCCAACGTCCTGACTTTC. Translating gives CASSQAGATGANVLTF.

V gene TRBV29-1 combines with J gene TRBJ2-1, with D unresolved. Germline assignment: CDR1 SQVTM and CDR2 ANQGSEA. The CDR3 loop spans 12 amino acids. Deletions cut 1 base from V and 9 bases from J, with 10 bases between. CDR3 sequence: CSVEGPGAEQFF. CDR3 DNA: TGCAGCGTTGAAGGCCCAGGAGCTGAGCAGTTCTTC.

V and J are TRBV7-8 and TRBJ1-2, with a possible D match to TRBD1 (5 bases). The CDR3 is made up of 15 amino acids. Between the trimmed V and J ends, which lost 5 bases and 3 bases, there was a span of 16 bases. Germline-derived CDR1 and CDR2 are SGHVS and FQNEAQ. CDR3: CASSQYAGTYYGYTF. CDR3 sequence (DNA): TGTGCCAGCAGCCAATACGCCGGGACCTACTATGGCTACACCTTC.

The rearrangement uses TRBV4-1 and TRBJ2-7, with a tentative D call TRBD2 (5 bases). Germline V gene lookup returns CDR1 MGHRA and CDR2 YSYEKL. CDR3 length: 16 residues. V lost 0 bases, J lost 6 bases, and 18 bases lay in between. CDR3 amino acids: CASSQDGVARGFEQYF. In DNA, the CDR3 is TGCGCCAGCAGCCAAGACGGGGTCGCCCGGGGATTCGAGCAGTACTTC.

The chain is built from TRBV15 and TRBJ2-1; 7 nucleotides match TRBD2. The germline gives CDR1 LNHNV, CDR2 YYDKDF (reference sequence). The length of the CDR3 is 18 residues. V trimming: 3 bases; J trimming: 6 bases; junction bases outside the gene matches: 17. CDR3 amino acids: CATSRVWREGPLGNEQFF. As DNA, the CDR3 is TGTGCCACCAGCAGGGTCTGGAGGGAGGGCCCCCTTGGCAATGAGCAGTTCTTC.

This clone has only one observation. The V gene is TRBV30, the J gene TRBJ2-2; D gene unclear. The CDR3 has 14 residues. Germline V CDR1 and CDR2: GTSNPN, SVGIG (reference sequence). Trimming left V 0 bases short and J 5 bases short, with 10 bases between. The CDR3 sequence is CAWSVKGRTGELFF. CDR3 DNA: TGTGCCTGGAGTGTAAAAGGCCGAACCGGGGAGCTGTTTTTT.

V and J are TRBV7-9 and TRBJ1-3, with 8 positions matching TRBD1. This CDR3 has 15 residues. With 5 bases clipped from V and 2 bases from J, the junction kept 5 bases outside the gene matches. Germline CDR1 reads SEHNR; CDR2 reads FQNEAQ (reference sequence). The CDR3 DNA is TGTGCCAGCAGCGACCAGACAGGGGCTGGAAACACCATATATTTT. Translating it yields CASSDQTGAGNTIYF.

The chain is built from TRBV30 and TRBJ1-5; no clear D gene. The V end lost 1 base, the J end lost 2 bases, and 6 bases lay between the germline ends. The CDR3 totals 13 residues. Germline CDR1 is GTSNPN and CDR2 is SVGIG (reference sequence). CDR3 in amino acids: CAWSGVGNQPQHF. In DNA, the CDR3 is TGTGCCTGGAGTGGGGTAGGCAATCAGCCCCAGCATTTT.

The chain is built from TRBV7-2 and TRBJ1-5, with unresolved D. Germline V CDR1 and CDR2: SGHTA, FQGNSA. Between the trimmed V and J ends, which lost 3 bases and 3 bases, there was a span of 3 bases. CDR3 length equals 12 residues. Written as DNA, the CDR3 is TGTGCCAGCAGCTTCGCCAATCAGCCCCAGCATTTT. It translates to CASSFANQPQHF.

DNA of the CDR3: TGCAGCGTTGCCGTTGGGACTAGCGGCTACGAGCAGTACTTC. Protein sequence: CSVAVGTSGYEQYF. V and J are TRBV29-1 and TRBJ2-7; TRBD2 aligns across 11 bases. The CDR3 contains 14 residues. Germline CDR1 SQVTM, CDR2 ANQGSEA. V was clipped by 4 bases and J by 3 bases; unmatched bases: 5.

V usage is TRBV5-1 and J usage is TRBJ2-1, with 11 positions matching TRBD2. With 2 bases clipped from V and 8 bases from J, the junction kept 6 bases outside the gene matches. Per the germline V gene, CDR1 is SGHRS and CDR2 is YFSETQ. The CDR3 sequence is 15 residues long. CDR3 sequence (DNA): TGCGCCAGCAGCTTCGGGACTAGCGGTCCGCATGAGCAGTTCTTC. Translated, it gives CASSFGTSGPHEQFF.

This chain links TRBV20-1 with TRBJ2-7; the D call may be TRBD1 or TRBD2 (5 bases each). The CDR3 extends over 17 amino acids. Trimming left V 3 bases short and J 6 bases short, with 27 bases between. Germline CDR1 is DFQATT and CDR2 is SNEGSKA (reference sequence). CDR3 in amino acids: CSASAGTRQVDPSEQYF. The CDR3 DNA follows: TGCAGTGCTAGTGCAGGGACCCGGCAGGTGGACCCTTCCGAGCAGTACTTC.

This rearrangement joins TRBV3-1 (or the pseudogene TRBV3-2) to TRBJ1-4; D is unresolved. This CDR3 has 13 residues. The V gene lost 3 bases and the J gene lost 8 bases, with 10 bases spanning the gap. The germline CDR1 and CDR2 sequences are LGHDT and YNNKEL (reference sequence). The CDR3 loop reads CASSQLAEEKLFF. In DNA, the CDR3 is TGTGCCAGCAGCCAGCTGGCCGAGGAAAAACTGTTTTTT.

The chain employs TRBV14 and TRBJ2-1; no firm D call. Trimming took 6 bases from V and 7 from J, leaving 7 bases between them. This CDR3 has 11 residues. Germline V gene lookup returns CDR1 SGHDN and CDR2 FVKESK. The CDR3 bases are TGTGCCAGCAGTCGTCTAAATGAGCAGTTCTTC. Amino acid sequence: CASSRLNEQFF.

The chain joins TRBV19 to TRBJ1-4; tentatively, D is TRBD1 (5 bases). This CDR3 comprises 14 residues. CDR1 is LNHDA, CDR2 SQIVND, per germline (reference sequence). V was pared by 9 bases and J by 4 bases, with 15 bases between. CDR3 in amino acids: CASTSGANNEKLFF. The CDR3 coding sequence is TGTGCCAGCACAAGTGGGGCGAATAATGAAAAACTGTTTTTT.

With regard to this clone: One junction end disagrees with the germline gene, perhaps due to a read error. The genes are TRBV2 and TRBJ1-3, with 8 bases aligning to TRBD1. Germline loops: CDR1 SNHLY, CDR2 FYNNEI. The CDR3 is 13 residues long. CDR3 nucleotides: TGTGCCCGACAGGGGTCGTCTGGTAACACCATATATTTT. It encodes CARQGSSGNTIYF.

This clone was seen a single time. This rearrangement joins TRBV7-9 to TRBJ2-7; 11 nucleotides align to TRBD2. CDR1 and CDR2 from the germline V gene are SEHNR and FQNEAQ (reference sequence). V trimming: 1 base; J trimming: 5 bases; junction bases outside the gene matches: 1. The CDR3 has 14 residues. The DNA of the CDR3 is TGTGCCAGCAGCTTAGTACTAGCGGGAGACGAGCAGTACTTC. Protein sequence: CASSLVLAGDEQYF.

The V gene is TRBV3-1 (or the pseudogene TRBV3-2), the J gene TRBJ1-2; no definite D call. V lost 1 base and J lost 0, with 12 bases in between. The CDR3 consists of 16 residues. The germline V gene has CDR1 LGHDT and CDR2 YNNKEL (reference sequence). CDR3 sequence reads: CASSQGMGLANYGYTF. The DNA for the CDR3 is TGTGCCAGCAGCCAAGGAATGGGTTTAGCTAACTATGGCTACACCTTC.

V gene TRBV11-3 combines with J gene TRBJ1-1; D remains ambiguous. The V and J ends lost 4 bases and 5 bases respectively, with 11 bases between them. The length of the CDR3 is 13 residues. Germline lookup yields CDR1 SGHNT and CDR2 YENEEA. The CDR3 nucleotides read TGTGCCAGCAGCTACCTAAGGGAGACTGAAGCTTTCTTT. Protein sequence: CASSYLRETEAFF.

The chain couples TRBV7-9 to TRBJ1-5, with D tentatively TRBD1 (6 bases). The germline V gene encodes CDR1 SEHNR and CDR2 FQNEAQ (reference sequence). Trimming cost V 0 bases and J 2 bases, with 14 bases left between them. This CDR3 has 17 residues. CDR3 sequence (DNA): TGTGCCAGCAGCTTAGCGTCTCCCAGGGGTGGCAATCAGCCCCAGCATTTT. Translation gives CASSLASPRGGNQPQHF.

This rearrangement joins TRBV4-2 to TRBJ2-1, with 7 bases lining up with TRBD2. Germline V gene data show CDR1 as LGHNA and CDR2 as YNFKEQ. J was trimmed by 7 bases and V by 5 bases; bases with no gene match: 11. CDR3 size: 15 residues. DNA for the CDR3: TGTGCCAGCAGCTTACGACTAGCCCAACGAAATGAGCAGTTCTTC. This translates into CASSLRLAQRNEQFF.

The chain is built from TRBV25-1 and TRBJ2-5; 11 bases agree with TRBD2. The CDR3 covers 16 residues. CDR1 is MGHDK, CDR2 SYGVNS, per germline. V lost 4 bases, J lost 5 bases, and 9 bases stayed unmatched. The CDR3 region is CASSVLTSGNSETQYF. DNA of the CDR3: TGTGCCAGCAGTGTTTTGACTAGCGGGAATTCGGAGACCCAGTACTTC. Variable domain in full (rest from reference TRBV25-1 and TRBJ2-5): EADIYQTPRYLVIGTGKKITLECSQTMGHDKMYWYQQDPGMELHLIHYSYGVNSTEKGDLSSESTVSRIRTEHFPLTLESARPSHTSQYLCASSVLTSGNSETQYFGPGTRLLVL.

V is TRBV28 and J is TRBJ2-7; the D gene is possibly TRBD1 (6 bases). The germline CDR1 and CDR2 sequences are MDHEN and SYDVKM. The CDR3 is 14 residues long. V lost 6 bases, J lost 7 bases, and 19 bases lay in between. The CDR3 loop is CASSLATGRREQYF. DNA for the CDR3: TGTGCCAGCAGCTTGGCGACAGGTCGTCGAGAGCAGTACTTC.

The chain joins TRBV9 to TRBJ1-1, with D unclear. Looked up from germline, CDR1 is SGDLS and CDR2 is YYNGEE. The CDR3 runs to 12 residues. V was shortened by 6 bases and J by 1 base, with 7 bases between the two germline ends. CDR3 sequence: CASTPSNTEAFF. For the CDR3, the DNA is TGTGCCAGCACCCCATCGAACACTGAAGCTTTCTTT.

In the case of this clone: Other nucleotide sequences from this sample produce the same CDR3. This chain joins TRBV9 and TRBJ1-2; no clear D. Germline lookup yields CDR1 SGDLS and CDR2 YYNGEE. The CDR3 sequence is 11 residues long. Trimming shortened V by 4 bases and J by 1 base, and 2 bases separated the two germline ends. CDR3 nucleotide sequence: TGTGCCAGCAGCCTTAACTATGGCTACACCTTC. Residues: CASSLNYGYTF. The complete variable domain, with remaining parts taken from reference TRBV9 and TRBJ1-2, reads DSGVTQTPKHLITATGQRVTLRCSPRSGDLSVYWYQQSLDQGLQFLIQYYNGEERAKGNILERFSAQQFPDLHSELNLSSLELGDSALYFCASSLNYGYTFGSGTRLTVV.